Listed below are T cell receptor beta chains from one sample, sequenced in a study of blood T cell repertoires in COVID-19. Here immunoSEQ multiplex PCR was the method, and the copy in TCRdb shows in-frame clones only, minus some. The table shows 490,000 or so clones, with about 85% occurring only once. The sample was PBMCs or T cells enriched from blood (not recorded which). Receptor source: a woman aged 60-75 years who had recovered from COVID-19. CDR3s include the opening cysteine and the closing phenylalanine or tryptophan.

V gene,J gene,CDR3 protein
TRBV6-1,TRBJ1-3,CASSDQGLQTGNTIYF
TRBV5-1,TRBJ1-2,CASSLGAGNYGYTF
TRBV5-1,TRBJ2-2,CASSFTGEGAGELFF
TRBV4-2,TRBJ2-1,CASSQEGGGAANEQFF
TRBV11-2,TRBJ2-3,CASSLRPSGGRGTDTQYF
TRBV3-1/TRBV3-2,TRBJ1-4,CASSRTATGLNEKLFF
TRBV5-1,TRBJ2-7,CASSGRTSGNFYEQYF
TRBV27,TRBJ1-1,CASSLFGGDEAFF
TRBV9,TRBJ2-3,CASSFSGGASTDTQYF
TRBV5-6,TRBJ1-4,CASSLDAEREKLFF
TRBV6-5,TRBJ1-1,CASRGKQGVGEAFF
TRBV3-1/TRBV3-2,TRBJ2-7,CASSLNTGTGGVEQYF
TRBV29-1,TRBJ1-2,CSTTAGTTSYGYTF
TRBV9,TRBJ2-3,CASSVGDSSTDTQYF
TRBV2,TRBJ1-2,CASSETGSGGYTF
TRBV19,TRBJ1-5,CASSAGTGYQPQHF
TRBV19,TRBJ1-5,CASGVTGGSGQPQHF
TRBV5-1,TRBJ1-1,CASSLFSGGRTEAFF
TRBV10-3,TRBJ2-7,CAISAKGQGGDLYEQYF
TRBV4-1,TRBJ2-7,CASSHLTGGAYEQYF
TRBV9,TRBJ2-7,CASRQQGGYEQYF
TRBV3-1/TRBV3-2,TRBJ1-1,CASARQGRNTEAFF
TRBV2,TRBJ1-6,CASSGQGQSPLHF
TRBV5-4,TRBJ1-2,CASSVLQSNYGYTF
TRBV15,TRBJ2-3,CATSRGRLASTDTQYF
TRBV5-1,TRBJ1-5,CASSFTFGGDNQPQHF
TRBV9,TRBJ1-6,CASSVGDRNNSPLHF
TRBV11-2,TRBJ1-1,CASSLTGRPEAFF
TRBV29-1,TRBJ1-1,CSVGDETEAFF
TRBV6-5,TRBJ2-3,CAVSSVRFPGDTQYF
TRBV10-3,TRBJ1-6,CAISESLSYNSPLHF
TRBV6-5,TRBJ1-2,CASQEGGGNYGYTF
TRBV15,TRBJ1-2,CATSREGTGGGYTF
TRBV10-3,TRBJ1-2,CAISLDSLYGYTF
TRBV7-9,TRBJ2-6,CASSLAGGTGKRWANVLTF
TRBV5-1,TRBJ2-5,CASSYGVGETQYF
TRBV7-8,TRBJ1-6,CASSLSGGSGPSSYNSPLHF
TRBV19,TRBJ1-5,CASSISTGVGNQPQHF
TRBV10-2,TRBJ1-4,CASSGTGGLATNEKLFF
TRBV6-6,TRBJ2-5,CATIGGALGEETQYF
TRBV4-2,TRBJ2-7,CASSQVGGPDYEQYF
TRBV2,TRBJ1-6,CASRTGNSPLHF
TRBV29-1,TRBJ1-2,CSVEDLNYGYTF
TRBV30,TRBJ1-5,CAWSLLGNQPQHF
TRBV11-2,TRBJ1-3,CASSLGGGRTLSGNTIYF
TRBV11-3,TRBJ1-1,CASSARVTNTEAFF
TRBV2,TRBJ2-7,CASSESYAQYF
TRBV10-3,TRBJ1-1,CAISEHREDAFF
TRBV14,TRBJ2-3,CASSLRISSTDTQYF
TRBV9,TRBJ2-3,CASSVAFGGAGGTDTQYF
TRBV30,TRBJ1-1,CAWSFSRTGVNTEAFF
TRBV11-2,TRBJ2-2,CASSLVTGGNTGELFF
TRBV6-5,TRBJ1-1,CASSYSWSGGTEAFF
TRBV2,TRBJ1-1,CASSDRGIAFF
TRBV10-3,TRBJ2-1,CAITGVSYNEQFF
TRBV5-1,TRBJ1-1,CASASTGLGNTEAFF
TRBV5-1,TRBJ1-3,CASSLGTAIGNTIYF
TRBV4-1,TRBJ1-6,CASSRISRTESPLHF
TRBV10-3,TRBJ2-5,CAISEGRGETQYF